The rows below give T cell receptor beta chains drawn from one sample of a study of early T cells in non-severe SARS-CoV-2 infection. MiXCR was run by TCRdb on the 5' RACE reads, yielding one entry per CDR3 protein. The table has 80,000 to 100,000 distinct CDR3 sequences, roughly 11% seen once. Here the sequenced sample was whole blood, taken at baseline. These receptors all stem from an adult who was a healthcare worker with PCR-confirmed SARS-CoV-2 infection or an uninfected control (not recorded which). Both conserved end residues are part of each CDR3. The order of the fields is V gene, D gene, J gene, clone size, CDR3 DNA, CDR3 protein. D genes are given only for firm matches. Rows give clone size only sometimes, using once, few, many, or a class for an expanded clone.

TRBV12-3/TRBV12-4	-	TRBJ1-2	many	TGTGCCAGCAGTTTAGACGGAAGACCCTATGGCTACACCTTC	CASSLDGRPYGYTF
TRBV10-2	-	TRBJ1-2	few	TGCGCCAGCAGTGAGGTTAGGGCGGCTGCTAACTATGGCTACACCTTC	CASSEVRAAANYGYTF
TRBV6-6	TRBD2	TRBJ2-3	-	TGTGCCAGCAGTTACTCACGCGGGAGGGATACGCAGTATTTT	CASSYSRGRDTQYF
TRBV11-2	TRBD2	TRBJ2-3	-	TGTGCCAGCAGCTTAGAATGGGGATTAGCGGGGGGGCCTTCAGATACGCAGTATTTT	CASSLEWGLAGGPSDTQYF
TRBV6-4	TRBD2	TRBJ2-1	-	TGTGCCAGCAGCCAGGGACTAGAGTTGGAGGAGCAGTTCTTC	CASSQGLELEEQFF
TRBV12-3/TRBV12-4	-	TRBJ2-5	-	TGTGCCAGCACCCTAGACAGCCAAGAGACCCAGTACTTC	CASTLDSQETQYF
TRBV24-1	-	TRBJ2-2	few	TGTGCCGCCACCCGGGGGATAGGCGGGGAGCTGTTTTTT	CAATRGIGGELFF
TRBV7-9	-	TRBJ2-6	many	TGTGCCAGCAGCTTTTCGCTTGAACTGTCTGGGGCCAACGTCCTGACTTTC	CASSFSLELSGANVLTF
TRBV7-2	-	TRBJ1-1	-	TGTGCCAGCAGCTTAAATAGGGGAGGGAGCACTGAAGCTTTCTTT	CASSLNRGGSTEAFF
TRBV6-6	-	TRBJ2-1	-	TGTGCCAGCAGTTACAGTCTTACCTACAATGAGCAGTTCTTC	CASSYSLTYNEQFF
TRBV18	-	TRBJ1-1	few	TGTGCCAGCTCACCAGCACGGCTGAACACTGAAGCTTTCTTT	CASSPARLNTEAFF
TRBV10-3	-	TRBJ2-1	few	TGTGCCATCCAGGGGGGCCTTTACAATGAGCAGTTCTTC	CAIQGGLYNEQFF
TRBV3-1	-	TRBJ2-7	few	TGTGCCAGCAGCCAGGGACGAGGATTTCGGGGGGAGCAGTACTTC	CASSQGRGFRGEQYF
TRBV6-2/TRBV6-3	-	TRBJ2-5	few	TGTGCCAGCAGTTACTCTTACAATACAGCTATTCAAGAGACCCAGTACTTC	CASSYSYNTAIQETQYF
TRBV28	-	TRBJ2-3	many	TGTGCCAGCAGAGAAGATACGCAGTATTTT	CASREDTQYF
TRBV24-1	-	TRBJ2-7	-	TGTGCCACCAGTGATGCGACCGGGACCTACGAGCAGTACTTC	CATSDATGTYEQYF
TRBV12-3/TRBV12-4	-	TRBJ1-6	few	TGTGCCAGCAGTTTAAGTGGAGGGATTGCAGGTTTAGATTCACCCCTCCACTTT	CASSLSGGIAGLDSPLHF
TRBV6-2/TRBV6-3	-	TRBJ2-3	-	TGTGCCAGCAGTTACGGGTCGCCATCTACGCAGTATTTT	CASSYGSPSTQYF
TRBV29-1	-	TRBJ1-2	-	TGCAGCGCCAGACAGAGCTATGGCTACACCTTC	CSARQSYGYTF
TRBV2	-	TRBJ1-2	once	TGTGCCAGCAGTGAAGGGCGGTTCAATGGCTACACCTTC	CASSEGRFNGYTF
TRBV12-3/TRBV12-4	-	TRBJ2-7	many	TGTGCCAGCAGGCAACCCTGGATCGACGAGCAGTACTTC	CASRQPWIDEQYF
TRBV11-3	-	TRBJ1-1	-	TGTGCCAGCAGCTCACGACAAGGCGAACCTTTCTTT	CASSSRQGEPFF
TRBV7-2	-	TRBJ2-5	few	TGTGCCAGCAGCTTAGTTGTGTCACAGCTTGTGGAGACCCAGTACTTC	CASSLVVSQLVETQYF
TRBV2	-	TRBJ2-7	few	TGTGCCAGCAGACCAGATCCCTACGAGCAGTACTTC	CASRPDPYEQYF
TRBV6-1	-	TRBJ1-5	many	TGTGCCAGCACCCGAGACCGGGATCCAACGCGTCAGCCCCAGCATTTT	CASTRDRDPTRQPQHF
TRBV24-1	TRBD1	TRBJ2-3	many	TGTGCCACCAGTGATATTGGGACAGGGGACCCAGATACGCAGTATTTT	CATSDIGTGDPDTQYF
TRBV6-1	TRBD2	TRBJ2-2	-	TGTGCCAGCAGGCGGACTAGCGTAAACACCGGGGAGCTGTTTTTT	CASRRTSVNTGELFF
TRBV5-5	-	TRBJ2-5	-	TGTGCCAGCAGCTTGGGGGCGAGGCAAGAGACCCAGTACTTC	CASSLGARQETQYF
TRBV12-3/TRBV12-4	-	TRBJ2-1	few	TGTGCCACTCGCCAAGGACAAAGCGAGCAGTTCTTC	CATRQGQSEQFF
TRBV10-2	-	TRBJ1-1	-	TGCGCCAGCAGTGAGATATTTTCGGAGGAGATTGAAGCTTTCTTT	CASSEIFSEEIEAFF
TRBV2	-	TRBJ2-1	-	TGTGCCAGCAGTGAAGGGGGTTTGGCAGGAGATTACAATGAGCAGTTCTTC	CASSEGGLAGDYNEQFF
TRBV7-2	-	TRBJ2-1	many	TGTGCCAGCAGCTTAGCCCTGGGAAGGGGGGGCCATGAGCAGTTCTTC	CASSLALGRGGHEQFF
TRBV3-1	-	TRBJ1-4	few	TGTGCCAGCAGCCTTGGACGGAACAATGAAAAACTGTTTTTT	CASSLGRNNEKLFF
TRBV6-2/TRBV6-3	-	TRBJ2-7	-	TGTGCCAGCTCTTTAGCGGCGCACCGAGCCTACGAGCAGTACTTC	CASSLAAHRAYEQYF
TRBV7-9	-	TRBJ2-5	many	TGTGCCAGCAGCCCGGAAGGTGGCGGACAAGAGACCCAGTACTTC	CASSPEGGGQETQYF
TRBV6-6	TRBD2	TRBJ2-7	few	TGTGCCAGCAGTTTCTCCCCCCGGCGGGGGGGCCCCTACGAGCAGTACTTC	CASSFSPRRGGPYEQYF
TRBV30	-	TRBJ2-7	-	TGTGCCTGGAGTATCGGGGGAGGTTACGAGCAGTACTTC	CAWSIGGGYEQYF
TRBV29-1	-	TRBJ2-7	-	TGCAGCGTAGCGTCGGGGTGGACCTACGAGCAGTACTTC	CSVASGWTYEQYF
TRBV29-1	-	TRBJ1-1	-	TGCAGCGTGTCGACAGGAGACACTGAAGCTTTCTTT	CSVSTGDTEAFF
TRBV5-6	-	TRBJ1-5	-	TGTGCCAGCAGCTTGGGCGTAAGCAATCAGCCCCAGCATTTT	CASSLGVSNQPQHF
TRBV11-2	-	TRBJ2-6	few	TGTGCCAGCAGCCTCCTACAGGGTTCCGGGGCCAACGTCCTGACTTTC	CASSLLQGSGANVLTF
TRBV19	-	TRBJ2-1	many	TGTGCCACCCGGGCGACCAATGAGCAGTTCTTC	CATRATNEQFF
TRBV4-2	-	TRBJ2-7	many	TGTGCCAGCAGCCAAGCGGCAGGGCCCTACGAGCAGTACTTC	CASSQAAGPYEQYF
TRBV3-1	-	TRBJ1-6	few	TGTGCCAGCAGCCAAGAGGCAAGAGGTTCCTATAATTCACCCCTCCACTTT	CASSQEARGSYNSPLHF
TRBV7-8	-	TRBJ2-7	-	TGTGCCAGCAGCTTGCGTATCACATCCTACGAGCAGTACTTC	CASSLRITSYEQYF
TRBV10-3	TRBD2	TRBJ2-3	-	TGTGCCATCAGTGAGGCAAGGACTAGCGGGAGCCCCGATACGCAGTATTTT	CAISEARTSGSPDTQYF